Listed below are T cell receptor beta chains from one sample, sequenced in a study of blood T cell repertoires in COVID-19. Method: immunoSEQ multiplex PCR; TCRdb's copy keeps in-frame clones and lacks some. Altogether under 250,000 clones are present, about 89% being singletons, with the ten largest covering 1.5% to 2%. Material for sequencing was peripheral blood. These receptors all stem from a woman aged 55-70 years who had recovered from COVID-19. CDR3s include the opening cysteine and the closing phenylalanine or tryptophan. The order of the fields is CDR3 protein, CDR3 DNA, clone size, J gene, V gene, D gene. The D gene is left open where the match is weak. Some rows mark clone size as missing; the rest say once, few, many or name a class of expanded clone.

CDR3: CATSRGGAGETQYF; DNA: TGTGCCACCAGCAGAGGCGGGGCGGGGGAGACCCAGTACTTC; size: .; J: TRBJ2-5; V: TRBV15; D: .
CDR3: CASSLRQPAYEQYF; DNA: TGTGCCAGCAGCCTAAGACAGCCTGCTTACGAGCAGTACTTC; size: few; J: TRBJ2-7; V: TRBV7-8; D: .
CDR3: CASIQGQGFWETQYF; DNA: TGTGCCAGCATCCAGGGGCAGGGATTTTGGGAGACCCAGTACTTC; size: .; J: TRBJ2-5; V: TRBV7-6; D: .
CDR3: CASSQNRGYEQYF; DNA: TGCGCCAGCAGCCAAAACAGGGGTTACGAGCAGTACTTC; size: .; J: TRBJ2-7; V: TRBV4-3; D: TRBD1
CDR3: CASSWTDSNQPQHF; DNA: TGTGCCAGCAGTTGGACAGATAGCAATCAGCCCCAGCATTTT; size: .; J: TRBJ1-5; V: TRBV6-6; D: .
CDR3: CASRLGQITGVTTNEKLFF; DNA: TGCGCCAGCAGGTTGGGACAGATAACTGGGGTTACAACTAATGAAAAACTGTTTTTT; size: .; J: TRBJ1-4; V: TRBV5-1; D: TRBD1
CDR3: CASSYSGLAYGEQYF; DNA: TGTGCCAGCAGTTACTCGGGACTGGCTTACGGCGAGCAGTACTTC; size: .; J: TRBJ2-7; V: TRBV6-2/TRBV6-3; D: .
CDR3: CASSYSGATGELFF; DNA: TGTGCCAGCAGTTACTCGGGGGCAACCGGGGAGCTGTTTTTT; size: .; J: TRBJ2-2; V: TRBV6-5; D: .
CDR3: CASSLAGGSPLHF; DNA: TGCGCCAGCAGCTTGGCCGGAGGTTCACCCCTCCACTTT; size: .; J: TRBJ1-6; V: TRBV5-1; D: .
CDR3: CASSPWGSSGANVLTF; DNA: TGTGCCAGCAGTCCGTGGGGCAGCTCTGGGGCCAACGTCCTGACTTTC; size: .; J: TRBJ2-6; V: TRBV14; D: .
CDR3: CASSYGGGAGDEQFF; DNA: TGTGCCAGCAGTTACGGCGGGGGGGCGGGCGATGAGCAGTTCTTC; size: .; J: TRBJ2-1; V: TRBV28; D: TRBD2
CDR3: CASSTTGNTEAFF; DNA: TGTGCCAGCAGTACCACAGGGAACACTGAAGCTTTCTTT; size: .; J: TRBJ1-1; V: TRBV27; D: .
CDR3: CASSLLGYYEQYF; DNA: TGCGCCAGCAGCTTGCTAGGATACTACGAGCAGTACTTC; size: .; J: TRBJ2-7; V: TRBV5-1; D: .
CDR3: CASSSRRGAGEQFF; DNA: TGTGCCAGTAGTAGCCGGCGGGGGGCAGGAGAGCAGTTCTTC; size: .; J: TRBJ2-1; V: TRBV19; D: TRBD2
CDR3: CASSPGLSYGYTF; DNA: TGTGCCAGCAGTCCGGGACTGAGCTATGGCTACACCTTC; size: .; J: TRBJ1-2; V: TRBV6-4; D: .
CDR3: CASSLAGGPNEQFF; DNA: TGTGCTAGCAGCTTAGCGGGGGGGCCAAATGAGCAGTTCTTC; size: .; J: TRBJ2-1; V: TRBV7-7; D: TRBD2
CDR3: CASSLVRGETEAFF; DNA: TGCGCCAGCAGCTTGGTCAGGGGGGAGACTGAAGCTTTCTTT; size: .; J: TRBJ1-1; V: TRBV5-1; D: TRBD1
CDR3: CASISWGEWAKNIQYF; DNA: TGTGCCAGCATCTCTTGGGGGGAATGGGCCAAAAACATTCAGTACTTC; size: .; J: TRBJ2-4; V: TRBV21-1; D: .
CDR3: CASSLPANEKLFF; DNA: TGTGCCAGCAGCCTCCCGGCTAATGAAAAACTGTTTTTT; size: .; J: TRBJ1-4; V: TRBV4-2; D: .
CDR3: CAISDPGTGDPTEAFF; DNA: TGTGCCATCAGTGACCCCGGGACAGGGGATCCCACTGAAGCTTTCTTT; size: .; J: TRBJ1-1; V: TRBV10-3; D: TRBD1
CDR3: CASSWQARQDQPQHF; DNA: TGTGCCAGCAGTTGGCAGGCCCGTCAGGATCAGCCCCAGCATTTT; size: .; J: TRBJ1-5; V: TRBV6-5; D: .
CDR3: CASSLAHSGAISGNTIYF; DNA: TGTGCCAGCAGCTTAGCGCACTCAGGGGCGATCTCTGGAAACACCATATATTTT; size: .; J: TRBJ1-3; V: TRBV7-6; D: .
CDR3: CASSPNRGQTNEKLFF; DNA: TGTGCCAGCTCACCAAACAGGGGGCAAACTAATGAAAAACTGTTTTTT; size: .; J: TRBJ1-4; V: TRBV18; D: TRBD1
CDR3: CASSLEGLAGGTDTQYF; DNA: TGTGCCAGCAGCTTGGAGGGACTAGCGGGGGGCACAGATACGCAGTATTTT; size: .; J: TRBJ2-3; V: TRBV7-2; D: TRBD2
CDR3: CASSISVAYEQYF; DNA: TGTGCCAGTAGTATATCAGTAGCTTACGAGCAGTACTTC; size: .; J: TRBJ2-7; V: TRBV19; D: .
CDR3: CASSSVRQGYGYTF; DNA: TGTGCCAGCAGCTCCGTTCGACAGGGCTATGGCTACACCTTC; size: once; J: TRBJ1-2; V: TRBV7-2; D: TRBD1
CDR3: CASSPRDSENQPQHF; DNA: TGTGCCAGCAGCCCAAGGGACAGCGAGAATCAGCCCCAGCATTTT; size: .; J: TRBJ1-5; V: TRBV7-8; D: TRBD1
CDR3: CASSVGGVADTQYF; DNA: TGTGCCAGCAGCGTGGGCGGGGTGGCAGATACGCAGTATTTT; size: .; J: TRBJ2-3; V: TRBV9; D: .
CDR3: CASSIDGTGNNSPLHF; DNA: TGTGCCAGTAGTATCGATGGGACAGGGAACAATTCACCCCTCCACTTT; size: .; J: TRBJ1-6; V: TRBV19; D: TRBD1
CDR3: CASSILAGGPGELFF; DNA: TGTGCCAGTAGCATACTAGCGGGGGGGCCCGGGGAGCTGTTTTTT; size: .; J: TRBJ2-2; V: TRBV19; D: TRBD2
CDR3: CASSRNTGNTGEKLFF; DNA: TGTGCCAGCAGCCGGAACACAGGGAACACGGGTGAAAAACTGTTTTTT; size: .; J: TRBJ1-4; V: TRBV4-2; D: .
CDR3: CAARQGATGAFF; DNA: TGTGCCGCCCGACAGGGGGCAACCGGTGCTTTCTTT; size: few; J: TRBJ1-1; V: TRBV28; D: TRBD1
CDR3: CASSGGHDSRYEQYF; DNA: TGTGCCAGCAGTGGGGGACACGATTCTCGCTACGAGCAGTACTTC; size: once; J: TRBJ2-7; V: TRBV28; D: .
CDR3: CASSLVGVDTEAFF; DNA: TGTGCCAGCAGCTTGGTCGGGGTAGACACTGAAGCTTTCTTT; size: .; J: TRBJ1-1; V: TRBV5-6; D: .
CDR3: CASRETGINYGYTF; DNA: TGTGCCAGCAGGGAAACAGGAATAAACTATGGCTACACCTTC; size: .; J: TRBJ1-2; V: TRBV7-9; D: .
CDR3: CASSFGNTEAFF; DNA: TGTGCCAGCAGCTTCGGGAACACTGAAGCTTTCTTT; size: few; J: TRBJ1-1; V: TRBV11-2; D: .
CDR3: CASSFGSEAFF; DNA: TGTGCCAGCAGTTTTGGCTCTGAAGCTTTCTTT; size: .; J: TRBJ1-1; V: TRBV27; D: .
CDR3: CASSPSTDSYEQYF; DNA: TGTGCCAGCTCACCAAGTACAGATTCCTACGAGCAGTACTTC; size: .; J: TRBJ2-7; V: TRBV18; D: .
CDR3: CASSPRQGLGPPQHF; DNA: TGTGCCAGCAGCCCTCGACAGGGCCTCGGTCCCCCCCAGCATTTT; size: few; J: TRBJ1-5; V: TRBV4-2; D: TRBD1
CDR3: CASKADYGYTF; DNA: TGTGCCAGCAAAGCTGACTATGGCTACACCTTC; size: .; J: TRBJ1-2; V: TRBV6-5; D: .
CDR3: CASSSLWGAEAFF; DNA: TGTGCCAGCAGCTCCCTATGGGGGGCTGAAGCTTTCTTT; size: .; J: TRBJ1-1; V: TRBV11-2; D: .
CDR3: CASSLGAGDYGYTF; DNA: TGTGCCAGCAGCTTAGGAGCGGGGGATTATGGCTACACCTTC; size: .; J: TRBJ1-2; V: TRBV7-8; D: .
CDR3: CASSPPPGQSSNEQFF; DNA: TGTGCCAGCAGTCCACCCCCGGGACAGTCCTCCAATGAGCAGTTCTTC; size: .; J: TRBJ2-1; V: TRBV3-1/TRBV3-2; D: TRBD1
CDR3: CASSPTGLEGTAFF; DNA: TGTGCCAGCAGTCCCACAGGGCTTGAAGGGACGGCTTTCTTT; size: .; J: TRBJ1-1; V: TRBV7-2; D: .
CDR3: CASRPRQEGRNTEAFF; DNA: TGTGCCAGCAGACCTCGACAAGAAGGCCGTAACACTGAAGCTTTCTTT; size: .; J: TRBJ1-1; V: TRBV5-6; D: .
CDR3: CASSSPGGGQPQHF; DNA: TGTGCCAGCAGTTCCCCAGGGGGCGGCCAGCCCCAGCATTTT; size: few; J: TRBJ1-5; V: TRBV27; D: TRBD1
CDR3: CASSEVVGQGSDTQYF; DNA: TGTGCCAGCAGTGAAGTGGTGGGACAGGGTTCAGATACGCAGTATTTT; size: .; J: TRBJ2-3; V: TRBV6-4; D: TRBD1
CDR3: CASSPGGGKYEQYF; DNA: TGTGCCAGCAGCCCAGGTGGAGGGAAATACGAGCAGTACTTC; size: many; J: TRBJ2-7; V: TRBV7-6; D: .
CDR3: CASSIWGGLYNEQFF; DNA: TGTGCCAGTAGTATTTGGGGGGGCCTTTACAATGAGCAGTTCTTC; size: .; J: TRBJ2-1; V: TRBV19; D: .
CDR3: CASSLWAGGTDTQYF; DNA: TGTGCCAGCAGTTTATGGGCGGGGGGCACAGATACGCAGTATTTT; size: .; J: TRBJ2-3; V: TRBV27; D: TRBD2
CDR3: CASSLEPPGGGNTDTQYF; DNA: TGCGCCAGCAGCTTGGAACCCCCGGGCGGGGGGAACACAGATACGCAGTATTTT; size: .; J: TRBJ2-3; V: TRBV5-1; D: TRBD2